Following are 13 T cell receptor beta chains from one sample sequenced in a study of blood T cell repertoires in COVID-19. Assay used: immunoSEQ multiplex PCR; TCRdb lists only in-frame clones, some missing. The data show approximately 200,000 clones, 85% to 90% seen once. Sequenced sample: peripheral blood. These receptors all come from a woman aged 25 to 39 with active or convalescent COVID-19.

The V call is TRBV27, the J call TRBJ2-1; perhaps TRBD2 as D (6 bases). V was shortened by 4 bases and J by 0 bases, with 13 bases between the two germline ends. CDR3 length: 16 amino acids. The germline V gene has CDR1 MNHEY and CDR2 SMNVEV (reference sequence). This chain's CDR3 is CASSSRLGLSYNEQFF. The CDR3 DNA reads as TGTGCCAGCAGTTCAAGACTAGGCCTCTCCTACAATGAGCAGTTCTTC.

This chain links TRBV19 with TRBJ2-1; 10 bases line up with TRBD1. CDR1 is LNHDA and CDR2 is SQIVND in the germline V gene (reference sequence). Trimming cost V 1 base and J 7 bases; bases outside gene matches: 10. The CDR3 is 17 residues long. Written as DNA, the CDR3 is TGTGCCAGTAGTATAGCCCTGACAGGGGGCATTTCGAATGAGCAGTTCTTC. Protein product: CASSIALTGGISNEQFF. The whole variable domain, remainder taken from reference TRBV19 and TRBJ2-1, is DGGITQSPKYLFRKEGQNVTLSCEQNLNHDAMYWYRQDPGQGLRLIYYSQIVNDFQKGDIAEGYSVSREKKESFPLTVTSAQKNPTAFYLCASSIALTGGISNEQFFGPGTRLTVL.

This clone was counted a single time. The chain couples TRBV6-5 to TRBJ1-1; 10 nucleotides agree with TRBD1. V lost 0 bases, J lost 6 bases, and 4 bases stayed unmatched. Germline V gene sequence: CDR1 MNHEY, CDR2 SVGAGI. The CDR3 sequence is 15 residues long. For the CDR3, the DNA is TGTGCCAGCAGTTACTCGAATGGACAGGGGGCTGAAGCTTTCTTT. Its protein is CASSYSNGQGAEAFF.

The chain is built from TRBV14 and TRBJ1-4; 12 positions agree with TRBD1. Germline loops: CDR1 SGHDN, CDR2 FVKESK. V shed 1 base and J 10 bases; nucleotides not matched to a gene: 4. CDR3 size: 15 residues. CDR3 sequence (DNA): TGTGCCAGCAGCCAAGGGGGGACAGGGGGCGGAAAACTGTTTTTT. It translates to CASSQGGTGGGKLFF.

This clone was seen more than once but under ten times. The J gene is TRBJ2-7, the V gene TRBV11-2, with D possibly TRBD1 on 5 matching bases. The CDR3 is made up of 11 amino acids. The germline V gene encodes CDR1 SGHAT and CDR2 FQNNGV. Trimming cost V 6 bases and J 4 bases, with 7 bases left between them. CDR3 nucleotides: TGTGCCAGCAGTTCAGGGTACGAGCAGTACTTC. Amino acids: CASSSGYEQYF.

The J gene is TRBJ2-7, the V gene TRBV2; 9 bases match TRBD2. The CDR3 is 13 amino acids. Germline V gene sequence: CDR1 SNHLY, CDR2 FYNNEI. V lost 11 bases and J lost 5; bases outside the gene matches: 10. The CDR3 nucleotides are TGTGCCGGAATAGCGGGAGCGGAAAACGAGCAGTACTTC. Translated: CAGIAGAENEQYF.

The rearrangement links TRBV7-2 to TRBJ2-7, with D perhaps matching TRBD2 (6 bases). Germline CDR1 SGHTA, CDR2 FQGNSA. Trimming cost V 1 base and J 7 bases, with 14 bases left between them. This CDR3 is built from 14 residues. CDR3 loop: CASSLVPGVGEQYF. CDR3 coding DNA: TGTGCCAGCAGCTTAGTACCGGGAGTAGGGGAGCAGTACTTC. Full variable domain (rest looked up from reference TRBV7-2 and TRBJ2-7): GAGVSQSPSNKVTEKGKDVELRCDPISGHTALYWYRQSLGQGLEFLIYFQGNSAPDKSGLPSDRFSAERTGGSVSTLTIQRTQQEDSAVYLCASSLVPGVGEQYFGPGTRLTVT.

The chain has TRBV13 and TRBJ1-2; weak D call: TRBD1 (5 bases). This CDR3 region has 13 residues. Per the germline V gene, CDR1 is PRHDT and CDR2 is FYEKMQ (reference sequence). V was shortened by 5 bases and J by 7 bases, with 14 bases between the two germline ends. In nucleotides, the CDR3 is TGTGCCAGCAGCCTTCGGGGGGAGGGTGGCTACACCTTC. It yields the protein CASSLRGEGGYTF.

This clone was seen once. The CDR3 nucleotides are TGTGCCAGCTCACCAACCCCCGGGACAGGGTCCTACGAGCAGTACTTC. This encodes CASSPTPGTGSYEQYF. V usage is TRBV18 and J usage is TRBJ2-7, with TRBD1 matching 9 bases. The junction had 6 bases not matched to a gene; V was cut back by 2 bases and J by 1 base. This CDR3 is built from 16 residues. Germline CDR1 reads KGHSH; CDR2 reads LQKENI.

CDR3 sequence reads: CASSLDGQTNYGYTF. The CDR3 region has the DNA TGTGCCAGCAGCTTGGACGGACAGACAAACTATGGCTACACCTTC. The chain combines TRBV5-4 with TRBJ1-2, with D perhaps matching TRBD1 (6 bases). This CDR3 region has 15 residues. Germline V gene data show CDR1 as SGHNT and CDR2 as YYREEE (reference sequence). V lost 0 bases and J 2 bases, leaving 11 bases between the germline ends.

The rearrangement joins TRBV7-9 to TRBJ1-1, with D maybe TRBD1 (6 bases). The CDR3 covers 16 residues. Germline V CDR1 and CDR2: SEHNR, FQNEAQ (reference sequence). Trimming removed 3 bases from V and 3 bases from J, with 17 bases in between. DNA of the CDR3: TGTGCCAGCAGCTTCCACAGGGAGTCTATGGACACTGAAGCTTTCTTT. Its protein is CASSFHRESMDTEAFF. Filled out from reference TRBV7-9 and TRBJ1-1, the complete variable domain reads DTGVSQNPRHKITKRGQNVTFRCDPISEHNRLYWYRQTLGQGPEFLTYFQNEAQLEKSRLLSDRFSAERPKGSFSTLEIQRTEQGDSAMYLCASSFHRESMDTEAFFGQGTRLTVV.

This chain links TRBV2 with TRBJ1-1; no clear D gene. Germline-derived CDR1 and CDR2 are SNHLY and FYNNEI. CDR3 length: 14 residues. Trimming took 4 bases from V and 1 from J, leaving 10 bases between them. CDR3 protein: CASSAEQSNTEAFF. CDR3 in DNA: TGTGCCAGCAGTGCGGAACAGTCGAACACTGAAGCTTTCTTT.

The genes are TRBV19 and TRBJ1-6, with 7 nucleotides matching TRBD1. J lost 7 bases, V lost 2 bases, and 5 bases had no gene match. The CDR3 spans 15 residues. Germline CDR1 is LNHDA and CDR2 is SQIVND (reference sequence). CDR3 in amino acids: CASSIRGTVNSPLHF. Written as DNA, the CDR3 is TGTGCCAGTAGTATACGTGGGACAGTCAATTCACCCCTCCACTTT.